This T cell receptor (beta chain) was sequenced for a study of blood T cell repertoires in COVID-19. V shed 0 bases and J shed 6 bases, with 15 bases lying between them. The germline V gene encodes CDR1 SGHNT and CDR2 YYREEE (reference sequence). This CDR3 contains 15 residues. Libraries were prepared by immunoSEQ multiplex PCR; TCRdb keeps only in-frame clonotypes and omits some of them. The sample has approximately 500,000 clones; over 75% are singletons. Sample: peripheral blood. This chain uses TRBV5-4 with TRBJ1-1; the D gene is possibly TRBD1 (5 bases). The clonotype was recovered from a human donor in a cohort sampled during active COVID-19. Here the CDR3 reads CASSLEDRGNAEAFF. CDR3 nucleotides: TGTGCCAGCAGCTTGGAGGATAGGGGCAACGCTGAAGCTTTCTTT.